The present T cell receptor beta chain was sequenced within a study of blood T cell repertoires in COVID-19. About the research overall: From T cells, B-cell-depleted T cells, or PBMCs came the material, which was cDNA or gDNA.

Looked up from germline, CDR1 is SEHNR and CDR2 is FQNEAQ (reference sequence). The V gene end was trimmed by 6 bases and the J gene end by 7 bases; junction bases not matched to a gene: 10. The CDR3 extends over 15 amino acids. Those enrolled, adults aged 18 to 89 years, came from fewer than 25 US areas. Participants had their cohort set by participant-reported clinical history. In the original processing: Estimation of nucleated cell counts relied on the amplification of reference gene primers. Method: immunoSEQ multiplex PCR; TCRdb's copy keeps in-frame clones and lacks some. The V and J calls and clone size come from that table; D and trimming were worked out from the DNA. The sample has 220,000 or so clones; 85% to 90% are singletons.

Sequences were obtained from PBMCs or T cells enriched from blood (not recorded which). The V gene is TRBV7-9, the J gene TRBJ2-1; 9 bases match TRBD1. This TCR derives from a man aged 50 to 60 who had been exposed to COVID-19. The CDR3 here is CASRWQQGARNEQFF. Here the CDR3 DNA reads TGTGCCAGCAGATGGCAACAGGGGGCTAGAAATGAGCAGTTCTTC.